The T cell receptor beta chain under discussion was sequenced for a study of blood T cell repertoires in COVID-19. About the study: Italy, Spain and the United States were the sources of the convalescent and acute COVID-19 samples. T cells, B-cell-depleted T cells, or PBMCs supplied cDNA or gDNA.

Germline CDR1 reads MGHRA; CDR2 reads YSYEKL. The CDR3 loop spans 18 amino acids. Between the trimmed V and J ends, which lost 0 bases and 3 bases, there was a span of 20 bases. Authors' data handling: Reference gene primer amplification yielded estimated nucleated cell counts. The method was immunoSEQ multiplex PCR; TCRdb's version includes in-frame clones alone and lacks a portion of them. V and J calls plus clone size are reproduced from that table; the DNA served to infer D and trimming. The sample records roughly 350,000 clones, around 87% being singletons. The chain is built from TRBV4-1 and TRBJ1-1; TRBD1 might be the D (6 bases). Specimen: peripheral blood. This sequence originates from a woman in her 30s with COVID-19, enrolled during active disease. The CDR3 protein is CASSQEGAAGEVYTEAFF. In nucleotides, the CDR3 is TGCGCCAGCAGCCAAGAAGGCGCGGCAGGGGAAGTATACACTGAAGCTTTCTTT.